This T cell receptor (beta chain) was sequenced for a study of cytomegalovirus exposure and HLA in healthy donors. Study-wide background: The study's early data release held about 77 million unique TCRs from HLA-typed donors. Of the donors genotyped, approximately 430 in all, around 76% fell in the Caucasian-associated ancestry cluster. Study observations and caveats: The study designated over 150 TCR beta chains cytomegalovirus-associated.

V was pared by 4 bases and J by 0 bases, with 14 bases between. The germline V gene encodes CDR1 MDHEN and CDR2 SYDVKM. The CDR3 covers 16 residues. While unrecorded immune exposures were likely, the donors were nominally healthy when sampled. Only a few counts were recorded for this clone. Its antigen is not known. The PCR ran on 60 Vbeta and 13 Jbeta primers. Method: immunoSEQ multiplex PCR; TCRdb's copy keeps in-frame clones and lacks some. The repertoire holds about 94,000 clones, around 66% seen once, with 3.9% in the top ten. This TCR was recovered from a man younger than 45 in good health and CMV-seronegative. This rearrangement joins TRBV28 to TRBJ2-3; tentatively, D is TRBD1 (5 bases). Sequenced: PBMCs. DNA for the CDR3: TGTGCCAGCAGTTCCCGTAGACAGACTAGCACAGATACGCAGTATTTT. This sequence encodes CASSSRRQTSTDTQYF.